This TCR beta chain was observed in a study of shared clonotypes between healthy human individuals. The table came from immunoSEQ multiplex PCR; TCRdb's copy has only in-frame clones and leaves some out. The profile shows about 2.3 million clones, 80% to 95% of them singletons. Germline V gene data show CDR1 as SGHRS and CDR2 as YFSETQ. The V and J ends lost 0 bases and 5 bases respectively, with 20 bases between them. The CDR3 extends over 17 amino acids. The sequence was collected from a man between 18 and 29 years old in good health. Some clones in this sample may be carry-over from other donors' samples. Source material: naive CD4+ T cells from PBMCs. Subset of the sample: CD45RA+ positively selected. The chain uses TRBV5-1 and TRBJ2-5; perhaps TRBD1 as D (6 bases). CDR3 sequence reads: CASSLVDVGRGLETQYF. CDR3 bases: TGCGCCAGCAGCTTGGTGGATGTGGGCAGGGGCTTGGAGACCCAGTACTTC.